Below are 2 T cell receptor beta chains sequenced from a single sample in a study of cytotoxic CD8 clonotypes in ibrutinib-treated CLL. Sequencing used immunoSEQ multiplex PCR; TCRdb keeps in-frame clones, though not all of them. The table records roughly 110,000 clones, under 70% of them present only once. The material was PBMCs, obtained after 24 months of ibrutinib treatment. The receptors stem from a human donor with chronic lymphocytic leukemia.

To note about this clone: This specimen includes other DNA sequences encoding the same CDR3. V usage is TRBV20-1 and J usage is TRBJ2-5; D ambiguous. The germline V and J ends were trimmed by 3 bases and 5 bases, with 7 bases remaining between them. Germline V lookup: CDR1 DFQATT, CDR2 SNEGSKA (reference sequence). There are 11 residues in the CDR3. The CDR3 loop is CSASGVETQYF. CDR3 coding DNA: TGCAGTGCTAGTGGGGTGGAGACCCAGTACTTC.

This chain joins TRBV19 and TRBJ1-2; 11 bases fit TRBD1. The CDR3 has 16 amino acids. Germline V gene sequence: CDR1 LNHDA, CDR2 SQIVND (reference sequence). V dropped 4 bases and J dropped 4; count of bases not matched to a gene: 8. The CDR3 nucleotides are TGTGCCAGTAGTACGACGCCGGGACAGGGGGTCTATGGCTACACCTTC. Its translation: CASSTTPGQGVYGYTF. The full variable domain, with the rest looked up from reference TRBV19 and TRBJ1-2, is DGGITQSPKYLFRKEGQNVTLSCEQNLNHDAMYWYRQDPGQGLRLIYYSQIVNDFQKGDIAEGYSVSREKKESFPLTVTSAQKNPTAFYLCASSTTPGQGVYGYTFGSGTRLTVV.